This T cell receptor beta chain emerged from a study of cytomegalovirus exposure and HLA in healthy donors. Trimming cost V 4 bases and J 4 bases, with 10 bases left between them. This CDR3 is 14 amino acids long. Germline loops: CDR1 SNHLY, CDR2 FYNNEI. Study outcomes and limitations: The study reported that TCR beta sequences accurately predicted HLA-A and HLA-B alleles in most subjects.

Donors were ostensibly healthy at sampling, although undocumented immune exposures were probable. The PCR ran on 60 Vbeta and 13 Jbeta primers. The assay was immunoSEQ multiplex PCR, and TCRdb's table has in-frame clones only and misses some. The sample has fewer than 250,000 clones; approximately 85% are singletons. Concerning this clone itself: Its specificity is unknown.

The sample comprised PBMCs. The chain links TRBV2 to TRBJ1-4; D unresolved. This clonotype was sampled from a man aged 18 to 30 in good health and CMV-seronegative. CDR3 in amino acids: CASSAGIRNEKLFF. In nucleotides, the CDR3 is TGTGCCAGCAGTGCCGGGATCCGTAATGAAAAACTGTTTTTT.